This TCR beta chain was identified in a study of blood T cell repertoires in COVID-19. As for the study in general: Nucleic acid was either cDNA or gDNA, and it came from T cells, B-cell-depleted T cells, or PBMCs.

Methods used by the authors: Reference gene primer amplification gave nucleated cell count estimates. TCRdb keeps only in-frame clones here, not all; method: immunoSEQ multiplex PCR. The V and J calls and clone size come from that table; D and trimming were worked out from the DNA. The data hold a few hundred thousand clones, with 89% observed a single time. V was pared by 7 bases and J by 9 bases, with 13 bases of the junction left unmatched. The CDR3 totals 14 residues. Germline V gene data show CDR1 as SQVTM and CDR2 as ANQGSEA. Patients from Seattle were sampled longitudinally, starting during active infection.

This TCR came from a woman aged 55-69 years with COVID-19, enrolled during active disease. The chain carries TRBV29-1 and TRBJ2-1; TRBD2 agrees at 9 bases. Sequences were obtained from peripheral blood. CDR3 DNA sequence: TGCAGCGCCCGGAGTGCGGGGGGGCGAGGTGAGCAGTTCTTC. It codes for CSARSAGGRGEQFF.